Listed below are T cell receptor beta chains from one sample, sequenced in a study of blood T cells in healthy people across ages. Using its own MiXCR run on the 5' RACE reads, TCRdb lists one record per CDR3 protein. The data contain 1.5 million to 2 million distinct CDR3 sequences, 30% to 40% of them singletons. Sample: blood. Receptors originate from a human donor in good health. The CDR3 runs from the conserved cysteine through the conserved F or W. The D gene is left open where the match is weak. Size values are once, few and many counts, or a class for expanded clones, and some rows have none.

D	V	size	J	DNA	CDR3
-	TRBV2	-	TRBJ2-2	TGTGCCAGCAGTGAGGGGGCCGGCGGGGAGCTGTTTTTT	CASSEGAGGELFF
TRBD1	TRBV24-1	-	TRBJ2-5	TGTGCCACCAGTGATTGGACAGGGGGGTCCCAAGAGACCCAGTACTTC	CATSDWTGGSQETQYF
-	TRBV7-9	-	TRBJ2-1	TGTGCCAGCGGCAAGGGACTGCCCAATGAGCAGTTCTTC	CASGKGLPNEQFF
-	TRBV12-3/TRBV12-4	-	TRBJ1-2	TGTGCCAGCAGTTTCCAGACAGGTCCCTATGGCTACACCTTC	CASSFQTGPYGYTF
TRBD2	TRBV18	many	TRBJ2-1	TGTGCCAGCTCCCCAGGACTAGCGGGGGGATCTAGTGAGCAGTTCTTC	CASSPGLAGGSSEQFF
-	TRBV29-1	few	TRBJ2-3	TGCAGCGTCCAGGGCGGTGCAGATACGCAGTATTTT	CSVQGGADTQYF
-	TRBV20-1	few	TRBJ2-7	TGCAGTGCTCGGGGGCGGGGGCCCTACGAGCAGTACTTC	CSARGRGPYEQYF
-	TRBV20-1	few	TRBJ2-5	TGCAGTGCTCCTCCCGGGGGTGGAGAGACCCAGTACTTC	CSAPPGGGETQYF
-	TRBV5-8	-	TRBJ2-3	TGTGCCAGCAGCTTTGAAAGGACGGCAGATACGCAGTATTTT	CASSFERTADTQYF
-	TRBV4-3	-	TRBJ1-1	TGCGCCAGCAGCCAAGATCGGTCAACGGGGACGGAAGCTTTCTTT	CASSQDRSTGTEAFF
-	TRBV20-1	once	TRBJ1-3	TGCAGTGCCCCGAAACGGGGCGGTGGAAACACCATATATTTT	CSAPKRGGGNTIYF
-	TRBV7-2	-	TRBJ2-3	TGTGCCAGCAGCTCAGGAGAGGTTTATCGGTTGGCAGATACGCAGTATTTT	CASSSGEVYRLADTQYF
-	TRBV20-1	-	TRBJ1-2	TGCAGTGCTTCAGGGGCAGGGGGCTACACCTTC	CSASGAGGYTF
TRBD1	TRBV11-3	-	TRBJ2-2	TGTGCCAGCAGCCCATTCCCCCCATGGACAGGGGGGACCGGGGAGCTGTTTTTT	CASSPFPPWTGGTGELFF
TRBD1	TRBV14	once	TRBJ1-2	TGTGCCAGCAGCCACCTGGGACAGCCCTATGGCTACACCTTC	CASSHLGQPYGYTF
TRBD1	TRBV20-1	-	TRBJ2-7	TGCAGTGCTTCTACTATCCCGGGACAGGGAGGCTTCGAGCAGTACTTC	CSASTIPGQGGFEQYF
TRBD2	TRBV7-8	few	TRBJ2-5	TGTGCCAGCAGCCCAAACGTAGCGGGGGGGCTTTTATGGATGGAGACCCAGTACTTC	CASSPNVAGGLLWMETQYF
-	TRBV12-5	-	TRBJ1-1	TGTGCTAGTGGTTTGGTAATGGGGCGCGACGCTGAAGCTTTCTTT	CASGLVMGRDAEAFF
-	TRBV29-1	-	TRBJ1-1	TGCAGCGTTGACGGGCCGGGCACTGAAGCTTTCTTT	CSVDGPGTEAFF
-	TRBV7-2	-	TRBJ2-1	TGTGTCAGCAGCTTAATGTTGAGGCATGAGCAGTTCTTC	CVSSLMLRHEQFF
TRBD1	TRBV4-2	few	TRBJ1-2	TGTGCCAGCAGCTTGTATCCTACTGGACAGGGGATTAACTATGGCTACACCTTC	CASSLYPTGQGINYGYTF
-	TRBV4-3	-	TRBJ1-2	TGCGCCAGCAGCCAAGAAATCGTGGAGGGACCCTACACCTTC	CASSQEIVEGPYTF